The present T cell receptor (beta chain) was sequenced within a study of identical twins. MiXCR was run by TCRdb on the 5' RACE reads, yielding one entry per CDR3 protein. The sample consists of some 790,000 distinct CDR3 sequences, roughly 18% of them appearing once. This clonotype showed up many times. Everyone who donated was a healthy Caucasian. CDR1 and CDR2 from the germline V gene are MNHEY and SVGEGT. V lost 0 bases and J lost 9, with 20 bases in between. The CDR3 is made up of 16 amino acids. This same sample was also taken into another study, of T cells expressing NK-cell markers. From that study: Sorted CD3+CD56+NKG2C+, CD3+CD56+NKG2C- and CD3+CD56-NKG2C+ T cells supplied TCR beta repertoires. It is unclear if expanded NKG2C-expressing clones target HCMV antigens.

Sequenced: PBMCs. The clonotype originates from a woman in her late teens or twenties in good health. This chain joins TRBV6-2 or TRBV6-3 and TRBJ2-5, with D tentatively TRBD1 or TRBD2 (5 bases each). This CDR3 reads CASSYSSGTRRGAQYF. In DNA, the CDR3 is TGTGCCAGCAGTTACTCGAGTGGGACCCGCCGAGGGGCCCAGTACTTC.